The rows below give T cell receptor beta chains drawn from one sample of a study of early T cells in non-severe SARS-CoV-2 infection. A single record per CDR3 protein comes from TCRdb applying MiXCR to the 5' RACE reads. Found here are about 76,000 distinct CDR3 sequences, 15% of them singletons; the top ten hold 12%. The sequenced material came from whole blood. The receptors here all came from an adult who was a healthcare worker with PCR-confirmed SARS-CoV-2 infection or an uninfected control (not recorded which). CDR3s include the opening cysteine and the closing phenylalanine or tryptophan. D genes are given only for firm matches. Clone size, where shown, is once, few, many, or a class for clones that have expanded.

abundance: few; d_gene: TRBD2; j_gene: TRBJ2-3; v_gene: TRBV6-1; CDR3aa: CASSDRERGGRAQYF; CDR3nt: TGTGCCAGCAGTGATCGGGAGCGGGGGGGCCGTGCGCAGTATTTT
abundance: -; d_gene: TRBD1; j_gene: TRBJ2-5; v_gene: TRBV15; CDR3aa: CATSSGFTGDETQYF; CDR3nt: TGTGCCACCAGCAGTGGTTTTACAGGGGATGAGACCCAGTACTTC
abundance: few; d_gene: TRBD1; j_gene: TRBJ1-6; v_gene: TRBV11-2; CDR3aa: CASSPGTGGFNNSPLHF; CDR3nt: TGTGCCAGCAGCCCGGGGACAGGGGGCTTCAATAATTCACCCCTCCACTTT
abundance: -; d_gene: TRBD1; j_gene: TRBJ2-2; v_gene: TRBV9; CDR3aa: CASSGTGGDSGELFF; CDR3nt: TGTGCCAGCAGCGGGACAGGGGGCGATTCCGGGGAGCTGTTTTTT
abundance: -; d_gene: TRBD2; j_gene: TRBJ2-1; v_gene: TRBV29-1; CDR3aa: CSVDPPGGRNEQFF; CDR3nt: TGCAGCGTTGACCCCCCTGGCGGGAGGAATGAGCAGTTCTTC
abundance: few; d_gene: TRBD1; j_gene: TRBJ2-7; v_gene: TRBV6-1; CDR3aa: CASSLGQASVYEQYF; CDR3nt: TGCGCCAGCAGCCTGGGACAGGCTTCTGTTTACGAGCAGTACTTC
abundance: few; d_gene: -; j_gene: TRBJ2-2; v_gene: TRBV27; CDR3aa: CASSLEGYTGELFF; CDR3nt: TGTGCCAGCAGTTTAGAGGGGTACACCGGGGAGCTGTTTTTT
abundance: few; d_gene: -; j_gene: TRBJ2-3; v_gene: TRBV28; CDR3aa: CASSLITGSPSTDTQYF; CDR3nt: TGTGCCAGCAGTTTGATTACAGGGTCCCCTAGCACAGATACGCAGTATTTT
abundance: few; d_gene: TRBD2; j_gene: TRBJ2-3; v_gene: TRBV20-1; CDR3aa: CSARAPLAGSTDTQYF; CDR3nt: TGCAGTGCTAGAGCCCCCCTAGCGGGAAGCACAGATACGCAGTATTTT
abundance: -; d_gene: TRBD1; j_gene: TRBJ2-1; v_gene: TRBV7-9; CDR3aa: CASRYGQGSNEQFF; CDR3nt: TGTGCCAGCAGATACGGACAGGGCAGCAATGAGCAGTTCTTC
abundance: few; d_gene: TRBD1; j_gene: TRBJ1-2; v_gene: TRBV2; CDR3aa: CASSAGGVYYGYTF; CDR3nt: TGTGCCAGCAGCGCAGGGGGCGTTTACTATGGCTACACCTTC
abundance: few; d_gene: -; j_gene: TRBJ2-7; v_gene: TRBV9; CDR3aa: CASSVRPFDEQYF; CDR3nt: TGTGCCAGCAGCGTAAGGCCCTTTGACGAGCAGTACTTC
abundance: many; d_gene: TRBD2; j_gene: TRBJ2-1; v_gene: TRBV6-5; CDR3aa: CASSYLREDPYNEQFF; CDR3nt: TGTGCCAGCAGTTACCTCCGGGAGGACCCGTACAATGAGCAGTTCTTC
abundance: -; d_gene: -; j_gene: TRBJ2-1; v_gene: TRBV7-3; CDR3aa: CASSPGGGSHEQFF; CDR3nt: TGTGCCAGCAGCCCCGGTGGGGGGAGTCATGAGCAGTTCTTC
abundance: -; d_gene: -; j_gene: TRBJ2-7; v_gene: TRBV11-2; CDR3aa: CASSLSGFEQYF; CDR3nt: TGTGCCAGCAGCTTATCCGGGTTCGAGCAGTACTTC
abundance: few; d_gene: -; j_gene: TRBJ1-5; v_gene: TRBV7-2; CDR3aa: CASSLGRRGQPQHF; CDR3nt: TGTGCCAGCAGCTTAGGGAGAAGGGGGCAGCCCCAGCATTTT
abundance: -; d_gene: TRBD2; j_gene: TRBJ2-3; v_gene: TRBV7-3; CDR3aa: CASSHRGGAGTDTQYF; CDR3nt: TGTGCCAGCAGCCACCGCGGGGGGGCCGGTACAGATACGCAGTATTTT
abundance: -; d_gene: -; j_gene: TRBJ1-3; v_gene: TRBV9; CDR3aa: CASSLRGVSGNTIYF; CDR3nt: TGTGCCAGCAGCCTCCGGGGGGTCTCTGGAAACACCATATATTTT
abundance: -; d_gene: -; j_gene: TRBJ2-2; v_gene: TRBV9; CDR3aa: CASSAPDSQELFF; CDR3nt: TGTGCCAGCAGCGCCCCGGACAGCCAGGAGCTGTTTTTT
abundance: -; d_gene: TRBD1; j_gene: TRBJ1-5; v_gene: TRBV6-6; CDR3aa: CASSYDRVNQPQHF; CDR3nt: TGTGCCAGCAGTTACGACAGGGTCAATCAGCCCCAGCATTTT
abundance: -; d_gene: -; j_gene: TRBJ2-3; v_gene: TRBV6-5; CDR3aa: CASSGTRTDTQYF; CDR3nt: TGTGCCAGCAGTGGAACTAGGACAGATACGCAGTATTTT
abundance: -; d_gene: -; j_gene: TRBJ2-3; v_gene: TRBV7-9; CDR3aa: CASSLAHSPGTQYF; CDR3nt: TGTGCCAGCAGCTTAGCACATTCCCCCGGTACGCAGTATTTT
abundance: -; d_gene: -; j_gene: TRBJ1-2; v_gene: TRBV20-1; CDR3aa: CSASQTSNYGYTF; CDR3nt: TGCAGTGCAAGTCAGACCAGTAACTATGGCTACACCTTC
abundance: many; d_gene: -; j_gene: TRBJ1-5; v_gene: TRBV29-1; CDR3aa: CSVEEDDGIAGNQPQHF; CDR3nt: TGCAGCGTTGAAGAGGATGACGGAATAGCGGGCAATCAGCCCCAGCATTTT